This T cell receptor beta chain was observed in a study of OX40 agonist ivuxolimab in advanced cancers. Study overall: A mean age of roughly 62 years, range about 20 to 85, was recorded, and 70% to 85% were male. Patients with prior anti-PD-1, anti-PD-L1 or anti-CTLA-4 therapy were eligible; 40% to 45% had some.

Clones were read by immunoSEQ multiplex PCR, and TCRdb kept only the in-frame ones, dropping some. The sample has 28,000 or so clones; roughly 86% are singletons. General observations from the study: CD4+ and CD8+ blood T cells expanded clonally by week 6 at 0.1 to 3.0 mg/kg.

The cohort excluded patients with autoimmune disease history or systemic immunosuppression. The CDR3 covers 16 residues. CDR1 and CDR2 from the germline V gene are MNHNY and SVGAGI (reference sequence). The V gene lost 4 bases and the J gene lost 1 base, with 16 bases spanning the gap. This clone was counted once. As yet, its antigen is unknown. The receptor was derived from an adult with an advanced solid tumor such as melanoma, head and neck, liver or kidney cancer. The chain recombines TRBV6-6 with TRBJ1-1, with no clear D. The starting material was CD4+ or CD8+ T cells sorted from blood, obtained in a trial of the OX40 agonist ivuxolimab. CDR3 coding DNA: TGTGCCAGCAGTTTAGGTGAGAGGGTGGAGAACACTGAAGCTTTCTTT. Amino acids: CASSLGERVENTEAFF.